The 27 T cell receptor beta chains below come from one sample, sequenced in a study of shared clonotypes between healthy human individuals. Profiling relied on immunoSEQ multiplex PCR, and the TCRdb table lists in-frame clones only, not all of them. The sample consists of about 2.4 million clones, roughly nine tenths of them appearing once. The sequencing input was naive CD4+ T cells sorted from blood. Subset defined: CD45RA+ positively selected. The receptors were gathered from a man aged 18 to 30 in good health.

This clone was picked up one time. Written as DNA, the CDR3 is TGTGCCAGCAGCTTATTGAACAGGGAAGAGACCCAGTACTTC. It encodes CASSLLNREETQYF. The rearrangement joins TRBV7-9 to TRBJ2-5; the D gene is possibly TRBD1 (6 bases). Per the germline V gene, CDR1 is SEHNR and CDR2 is FQNEAQ (reference sequence). Trimming removed 2 bases from V and 3 bases from J, with 10 bases in between. This CDR3 comprises 14 residues.

The J gene is TRBJ2-4, the V gene TRBV11-2, with 8 positions matching TRBD1. V was clipped by 1 base and J by 0 bases; unmatched bases: 2. This CDR3 is built from 16 residues. The V gene's germline CDR1 is SGHAT and CDR2 FQNNGV. The CDR3 here is CASSLGRGLAKNIQYF. The CDR3 bases are TGTGCCAGCAGCTTAGGCAGGGGGCTAGCCAAAAACATTCAGTACTTC. Using reference TRBV11-2 and TRBJ2-4 for the parts outside the CDR3, the full variable domain is EAGVAQSPRYKIIEKRQSVAFWCNPISGHATLYWYQQILGQGPKLLIQFQNNGVVDDSQLPKDRFSAERLKGVDSTLKIQPAKLEDSAVYLCASSLGRGLAKNIQYFGAGTRLSVL.

This chain connects TRBV27 to TRBJ1-3; D gene unclear. Trimming left V 0 bases short and J 7 bases short, with 13 bases between. The CDR3 contains 15 residues. The germline gives CDR1 MNHEY, CDR2 SMNVEV (reference sequence). CDR3 loop: CASSLSGRSINTIYF. The CDR3 nucleotides read TGTGCCAGCAGTTTATCTGGACGATCCATTAACACCATATATTTT.

CDR3 nucleotide sequence: TGTGCCAGCAGTGAGCCGGGGGCGAAAGGAAACACCATATATTTT. Its translation: CASSEPGAKGNTIYF. J is TRBJ1-3 and V is TRBV2, with D possibly being TRBD1 (6 bases). Trimming stripped 3 bases from V and 4 bases from J, with 13 bases between. Germline-derived CDR1 and CDR2 are SNHLY and FYNNEI. The CDR3 covers 15 residues.

The chain has TRBV4-1 and TRBJ1-5; weak D call: TRBD1 (5 bases). Germline lookup yields CDR1 MGHRA and CDR2 YSYEKL. The germline V and J ends were trimmed by 0 bases and 5 bases, with 14 bases remaining between them. The CDR3 is 16 amino acids. The CDR3 region is CASSQDGTGTHQPQHF. DNA for the CDR3: TGCGCCAGCAGCCAAGATGGAACAGGAACTCATCAGCCCCAGCATTTT.

The chain has TRBV27 and TRBJ1-2, with TRBD1 matching 8 bases. Unmatched junction bases numbered 6, after V lost 3 bases and J lost 3 bases. The CDR3 consists of 15 residues. CDR1 MNHEY and CDR2 SMNVEV come from the germline V gene (reference sequence). The CDR3 DNA reads TGTGCCAGCAGTTTGGGGACAGGACGCTACTATGGCTACACCTTC. Translated: CASSLGTGRYYGYTF.

As regards this clone: This same CDR3 is encoded by further DNA sequences in the sample. This chain joins TRBV5-1 and TRBJ1-5; D gene uncertain. V gave up 0 bases and J gave up 5 bases, with 6 bases separating them. This CDR3 is built from 13 residues. From germline, CDR1 is SGHRS and CDR2 YFSETQ. The CDR3 DNA reads as TGCGCCAGCAGCTTGGGGGGAGATCAGCCCCAGCATTTT. Translating it yields CASSLGGDQPQHF.

The CDR3 DNA reads as TGTGCCAGCACGAGAAAGAGGGAGGAGCAGTACTTC. Translation: CASTRKREEQYF. This chain connects TRBV13 to TRBJ2-7, with D possibly being TRBD2 (5 bases). The CDR3 is made up of 12 amino acids. The germline gives CDR1 PRHDT, CDR2 FYEKMQ (reference sequence). Trimming removed 7 bases from V and 7 bases from J, with 14 bases in between.

This clone was recorded once. The rearrangement uses TRBV7-9 and TRBJ2-7; TRBD1 is a possible D gene (6 bases). CDR3 length: 15 residues. V dropped 4 bases and J dropped 7 bases, with 20 bases sitting between them. Germline V CDR1 and CDR2: SEHNR, FQNEAQ (reference sequence). CDR3 DNA: TGTGCCAGCAGCTCACAGGGAGATCACTTTGGGGAGCAGTACTTC. Encoded protein: CASSSQGDHFGEQYF.

The chain is built from TRBV6-6 and TRBJ2-3; tentative D call: TRBD1 (5 bases). The CDR3 sequence is 15 residues long. Germline V gene data show CDR1 as MNHNY and CDR2 as SVGAGI (reference sequence). Trimming removed 2 bases from V and 0 bases from J, with 9 bases in between. CDR3 nucleotide sequence: TGTGCCAGCAGTTACACCCCAGGGAGCACAGATACGCAGTATTTT. This sequence encodes CASSYTPGSTDTQYF.

The chain employs TRBV9 and TRBJ1-5; the D gene is possibly TRBD1 (5 bases). There are 15 residues in the CDR3. Trimming took 5 bases from V and 3 from J, leaving 15 bases between them. Per the germline V gene, CDR1 is SGDLS and CDR2 is YYNGEE. The CDR3 protein is CASSSGQRPNQPQHF. CDR3 bases: TGTGCCAGCAGTTCGGGGCAGCGACCCAATCAGCCCCAGCATTTT.

The rearrangement links TRBV7-6 to TRBJ1-2; tentatively, D is TRBD1 (5 bases). CDR3 length equals 15 residues. Trimming stripped 1 base from V and 2 bases from J, with 11 bases between. Germline-derived CDR1 and CDR2 are SGHVS and FNYEAQ. The CDR3 DNA is TGTGCCAGCAGCTTAGAGCCAGGGAACAACTATGGCTACACCTTC. Translation: CASSLEPGNNYGYTF.

The gene calls are TRBV19 and TRBJ1-1; D is uncertain. V lost 7 bases, J lost 8 bases, and 14 bases lay in between. Germline CDR1 and CDR2: LNHDA and SQIVND (reference sequence). This CDR3 is built from 12 residues. This CDR3 is CASTFGVGEAFF. Written as DNA, the CDR3 is TGTGCCAGTACCTTTGGGGTGGGAGAAGCTTTCTTT.

V is TRBV6-1 and J is TRBJ2-7, with D unresolved. Germline V gene lookup returns CDR1 MNHNS and CDR2 SASEGT. Trimming removed 4 bases from V and 2 bases from J, with 12 bases in between. The CDR3 has 14 residues. Written as DNA, the CDR3 is TGTGCCAGCAGTGGGTATTTTGGTCCCTACGAGCAGTACTTC. It is translated as CASSGYFGPYEQYF.

This clone is a singleton in its sample. The sample holds other DNA sequences that translate to the same CDR3. V gene TRBV7-9 combines with J gene TRBJ2-7, with D perhaps matching TRBD1 (6 bases). The V end was cut by 5 bases, the J end by 4 bases, with 12 bases between. The length of the CDR3 is 13 residues. CDR1 SEHNR and CDR2 FQNEAQ come from the germline V gene (reference sequence). The CDR3 nucleotides read TGTGCCAGCAGCCTCACAGGGTTATACGAGCAGTACTTC. Encoded protein: CASSLTGLYEQYF. Together with reference TRBV7-9 and TRBJ2-7, the CDR3 gives the full variable domain: DTGVSQNPRHKITKRGQNVTFRCDPISEHNRLYWYRQTLGQGPEFLTYFQNEAQLEKSRLLSDRFSAERPKGSFSTLEIQRTEQGDSAMYLCASSLTGLYEQYFGPGTRLTVT.

CDR3 nucleotide sequence: TGTGCCAGCAACTGGAGGGCAGCCCTGGCCAAAAACATTCAGTACTTC. Its translation is CASNWRAALAKNIQYF. This rearrangement joins TRBV21-1 to TRBJ2-4; TRBD2 was called by the table and not checked on the DNA. TRBV21-1 is recorded as a pseudogene. The CDR3 covers 16 residues.

This chain connects TRBV7-2 to TRBJ1-1; TRBD1 matches at 8 bases. The ends lost 1 base at V and 10 bases at J; junction bases unmatched: 5. Germline V gene sequence: CDR1 SGHTA, CDR2 FQGNSA. The CDR3 is 13 residues long. The CDR3 region has the DNA TGTGCCAGCAGCTTAGGCTCAGGGGGCGGAGCTTTCTTT. Amino acid sequence: CASSLGSGGGAFF. Together with reference TRBV7-2 and TRBJ1-1, the CDR3 gives the full variable domain: GAGVSQSPSNKVTEKGKDVELRCDPISGHTALYWYRQSLGQGLEFLIYFQGNSAPDKSGLPSDRFSAERTGGSVSTLTIQRTQQEDSAVYLCASSLGSGGGAFFGQGTRLTVV.

This chain joins TRBV30 and TRBJ2-3; 7 positions agree with TRBD2. The V segment lost 4 bases and the J segment 6 bases; nucleotides outside the gene matches: 10. This CDR3 contains 14 residues. The germline V gene encodes CDR1 GTSNPN and CDR2 SVGIG (reference sequence). The CDR3 sequence is CAWTRLASIDTQYF. The CDR3 nucleotides are TGTGCCTGGACCAGACTAGCCTCTATCGATACGCAGTATTTT.

This sequence joins TRBV2 and TRBJ2-2, with a possible D match to TRBD2 (6 bases). The germline V gene encodes CDR1 SNHLY and CDR2 FYNNEI. Trimming removed 9 bases at V and 6 bases at J, with 14 bases between. The CDR3 contains 13 residues. For the CDR3, the DNA is TGTGCCAGTCGACTAGTTCTCCCCGGGGAGCTGTTTTTT. Protein product: CASRLVLPGELFF. Full variable domain (rest looked up from reference TRBV2 and TRBJ2-2): EPEVTQTPSHQVTQMGQEVILRCVPISNHLYFYWYRQILGQKVEFLVSFYNNEISEKSEIFDDQFSVERPDGSNFTLKIRSTKLEDSAMYFCASRLVLPGELFFGEGSRLTVL.

The chain has TRBV5-4 and TRBJ2-7, with D perhaps TRBD1 (6 bases). The length of the CDR3 is 15 residues. V was pared by 4 bases and J by 2 bases, with 16 bases between. From germline, CDR1 is SGHNT and CDR2 YYREEE (reference sequence). CDR3 amino acids: CASSPSPTGPYEQYF. Written as DNA, the CDR3 is TGTGCCAGCAGCCCATCACCTACAGGGCCCTACGAGCAGTACTTC.

The rearrangement uses TRBV18 and TRBJ2-5; no reliable D call. Germline assignment: CDR1 KGHSH and CDR2 LQKENI. V lost 2 bases to trimming and J lost 5 bases, with 9 bases between them. This CDR3 is built from 13 residues. The CDR3 DNA reads TGTGCCAGCTCACCAGGCTCAACGGAGACCCAGTACTTC. It is translated as CASSPGSTETQYF. The full variable domain, with the rest looked up from reference TRBV18 and TRBJ2-5, is NAGVMQNPRHLVRRRGQEARLRCSPMKGHSHVYWYRQLPEEGLKFMVYLQKENIIDESGMPKERFSAEFPKEGPSILRIQQVVRGDSAAYFCASSPGSTETQYFGPGTRLLVL.

The table lists this clone with a count of one. CDR3 loop: CASSLAGSGVTYEQYF. The CDR3 nucleotides are TGCGCCAGCAGCTTGGCCGGGTCAGGGGTTACCTACGAGCAGTACTTC. The gene calls are TRBV5-1 and TRBJ2-7; maybe TRBD1 (6 bases). Germline CDR1 reads SGHRS; CDR2 reads YFSETQ. V was cut by 0 bases and J by 2 bases, with 15 bases left in between. The CDR3 spans 16 residues.

In its sample, this clone was seen once. The J gene is TRBJ2-5, the V gene TRBV6-1, with unresolved D. V lost 3 bases and J lost 5, with 7 bases in between. The CDR3 is 12 residues long. Germline lookup yields CDR1 MNHNS and CDR2 SASEGT. This CDR3 reads CASSDPLETQYF. The CDR3 coding sequence is TGTGCCAGCAGTGACCCCCTGGAGACCCAGTACTTC.

This rearrangement joins TRBV7-2 to TRBJ2-3; TRBD2 aligns across 12 bases. In germline, CDR1 is SGHTA, CDR2 FQGNSA. V was clipped by 4 bases and J by 7 bases; unmatched bases: 6. The CDR3 extends over 15 amino acids. This CDR3 reads CASSWTSGEGNTQYF. Written as DNA, the CDR3 is TGTGCCAGCAGCTGGACTAGCGGGGAGGGGAATACGCAGTATTTT. Complete variable domain (other parts from reference TRBV7-2 and TRBJ2-3): GAGVSQSPSNKVTEKGKDVELRCDPISGHTALYWYRQSLGQGLEFLIYFQGNSAPDKSGLPSDRFSAERTGGSVSTLTIQRTQQEDSAVYLCASSWTSGEGNTQYFGPGTRLTVL.

As regards this clone: Different DNA sequences within this sample yield the same CDR3. The chain is built from TRBV5-1 and TRBJ2-7, with 9 bases that match TRBD1. The J segment lost 0 bases and the V segment lost 4 bases, leaving 5 bases of the junction unmatched. The CDR3 is 15 amino acids. Germline assignment: CDR1 SGHRS and CDR2 YFSETQ. This chain's CDR3 is CASSRGQGFSYEQYF. DNA of the CDR3: TGCGCCAGCAGCCGCGGACAGGGGTTCTCCTACGAGCAGTACTTC.

This chain connects TRBV5-5 to TRBJ1-1; 8 nucleotides agree with TRBD1. This CDR3 has 15 residues. V lost 4 bases and J lost 3; bases outside the gene matches: 8. The germline gives CDR1 SGHKS, CDR2 YYEKEE (reference sequence). The CDR3 sequence is CASSTGHRGDTEAFF. The CDR3 nucleotides are TGTGCCAGCAGCACCGGACACAGGGGGGACACTGAAGCTTTCTTT.

This chain connects TRBV5-1 to TRBJ1-5; no firm D call. The V end lost 0 bases, the J end lost 6 bases, and 13 bases lay between the germline ends. CDR3 length equals 15 residues. Germline CDR1 SGHRS, CDR2 YFSETQ. CDR3 loop: CASSLGDFSGQPQHF. CDR3 nucleotide sequence: TGCGCCAGCAGCTTGGGGGATTTCTCGGGTCAGCCCCAGCATTTT.